The clone carrying this T cell receptor beta chain qualifies as medium-sized. Using immunoSEQ multiplex PCR, the repertoire was profiled, and TCRdb retains in-frame clones only, with some absent. Here the sample spans around 3,900 clones, approximately 39% being singletons. This CDR3 has 13 amino acids. V dropped 7 bases and J dropped 3 bases, with 12 bases sitting between them. Germline V gene lookup returns CDR1 SNHLY and CDR2 FYNNEI. These data come from a study of CD8 T cells in acute hepatitis C reinfection. The time point: acute HCV infection, within 168 days of estimated infection date. Sequencing of hepatitis C virus-specific cells was done ex vivo rather than after in vitro expansion. Study-wide findings and caveats: Preferential TRBV04 and TRBV06 usage appeared in all groups and was not explained by the naive pool.

V usage is TRBV2 and J usage is TRBJ1-1; D might be TRBD1 (6 bases). This receptor was taken from a man aged 25-45 years with chronic hepatitis C. Source: HCV NS3-1073 tetramer-sorted CD8+ T cells from PBMCs, taken during acute infection. CDR3 loop: CASNAGADTEAFF. The DNA for the CDR3 is TGTGCCAGCAATGCGGGGGCCGACACTGAAGCTTTCTTT. The full variable domain, with the rest looked up from reference TRBV2 and TRBJ1-1, is EPEVTQTPSHQVTQMGQEVILRCVPISNHLYFYWYRQILGQKVEFLVSFYNNEISEKSEIFDDQFSVERPDGSNFTLKIRSTKLEDSAMYFCASNAGADTEAFFGQGTRLTVV.